This is a list of T cell receptor beta chains from one sample in a study of chemoradiotherapy in HPV16-positive cancers. Produced via immunoSEQ multiplex PCR; TCRdb's table is partial and in-frame only. The sample lists about 3,500 clones; around 94% were seen once. The sample was taken from a patient who underwent chemoradiotherapy. All receptors come from a human donor with HPV-associated anogenital cancer. CDR3s include the opening cysteine and the closing phenylalanine or tryptophan. The D gene is left open where the match is weak. Rows may omit the clone size; those that give it use once, few, many or a size class.

size	V	J	D	DNA	CDR3
-	TRBV5-1	TRBJ1-1	-	TGCGCCAGCAGCGGAACAGGGTTGTTGAACACTGAAGCTTTCTTT	CASSGTGLLNTEAFF
-	TRBV18	TRBJ1-2	TRBD1	TGTGCCAGCTCACTACCGGGACAGGGGAACGTTAACTATGGCTACACCTTC	CASSLPGQGNVNYGYTF
-	TRBV18	TRBJ1-1	-	TGTGCCAGCTCACCAGGCAAAGGCGAAGAAGCTTTCTTT	CASSPGKGEEAFF
few	TRBV11-2	TRBJ1-2	-	TGTGCCAGCAGCTTAGTGACAGCTAACTATGGCTACACCTTC	CASSLVTANYGYTF
once	TRBV13	TRBJ1-5	TRBD1	TGTGCCAGCACCCTCGGACAGGGGGATCAGCCCCAGCATTTT	CASTLGQGDQPQHF
-	TRBV7-2	TRBJ1-2	TRBD1	TGTGCCAGCGGCAATACCGGGACAGGGAATGGCTACACCTTC	CASGNTGTGNGYTF
-	TRBV5-1	TRBJ2-6	TRBD1	TGCGCCAGCAGCGACCCGGGACAGGGGGCAAACGGGGCCAACGTCCTGACTTTC	CASSDPGQGANGANVLTF
-	TRBV19	TRBJ2-5	TRBD2	TGTGCCAGTAGTATAGTACTAGCGGGGGGGCAAGAGACCCAGTACTTC	CASSIVLAGGQETQYF
-	TRBV29-1	TRBJ1-1	-	TGCAGCGTTGAAGGTGGGTTGGGATGGGGGGCTGAAGCTTTCTTT	CSVEGGLGWGAEAFF
-	TRBV28	TRBJ1-2	TRBD1	TGTGCCAGCAGTTTATCGGAAATTAGGACAGGGGAGCATGGCTACACCTTC	CASSLSEIRTGEHGYTF
-	TRBV9	TRBJ1-4	-	TGTGCCAGCAGCGTAGAAGGGGGAAGGGCAGAAAAACTGTTTTTT	CASSVEGGRAEKLFF
-	TRBV6-5	TRBJ1-5	-	TGTGCCAGCAGTTACTCTTCCCGCTCGGGCAATCAGCCCCAGCATTTT	CASSYSSRSGNQPQHF
-	TRBV19	TRBJ1-2	-	TGTGCCAGTAGTCCCCCGGGACACCTACTTAACTATGGCTACACCTTC	CASSPPGHLLNYGYTF
-	TRBV2	TRBJ2-3	TRBD2	TGTGCCAGTTCCTTTTTAGCGGGGGGGATTAGCACAGATACGCAGTATTTT	CASSFLAGGISTDTQYF
-	TRBV6-1	TRBJ2-1	TRBD2	TGTGCCAGCAGTGAAGTTGGGGTAGCGGGGGCCTACAATGAGCAGTTCTTC	CASSEVGVAGAYNEQFF
-	TRBV6-5	TRBJ1-4	-	TGTGCCAGCAGTTTGGGAGACAGTGGTGAAAAACTGTTTTTT	CASSLGDSGEKLFF
-	TRBV4-2	TRBJ1-2	-	TGTGCCAGCAGCCAGGAACGCAGTGCTAACTATGGCTACACCTTC	CASSQERSANYGYTF
-	TRBV6-1	TRBJ1-1	-	TGTGCCAGCAGTGAAAAGGCCCACACTGAAGCTTTCTTT	CASSEKAHTEAFF
-	TRBV6-1	TRBJ1-1	-	TGTGCCAGCAGTGAAGGGCCTGAAGCTTTCTTT	CASSEGPEAFF